Each of the 5 T cell receptor beta chains below was sequenced from the same sample in a study of T cells after yellow fever vaccination. TCRdb reanalysed the 5' RACE reads using MiXCR and keeps one entry per CDR3 protein. The data hold more than 250,000 distinct CDR3 sequences, with about 6.9% observed a single time. Sequencing used PBMCs, obtained more than 35 days after the first yellow fever vaccination. These receptors all come from a young man who received the YFV17D yellow fever vaccine.

This clonotype was observed a few times. J is TRBJ2-1 and V is TRBV6-6; the D gene is possibly TRBD1 (6 bases). CDR1 is MNHNY, CDR2 SVGAGI, per germline (reference sequence). The length of the CDR3 is 12 residues. With 5 bases removed from V and 9 bases from J, the gap between germline ends came to 11 bases. This CDR3 is CASSAQGSEQFF. CDR3 nucleotides: TGTGCCAGCAGTGCTCAGGGGTCTGAGCAGTTCTTC.

This rearrangement joins TRBV3-1 to TRBJ1-2; D unresolved. V lost 0 bases, J lost 5 bases, and 4 bases lay in between. CDR1 is LGHDT and CDR2 is YNNKEL in the germline V gene (reference sequence). The length of the CDR3 is 12 residues. In DNA, the CDR3 is TGTGCCAGCAGCCAAGAAATGTATGGCTACACCTTC. This codes for CASSQEMYGYTF.

This clonotype was seen a few times. This sequence joins TRBV7-9 and TRBJ2-3; D is perhaps TRBD1 (6 bases). CDR3 length equals 15 residues. Germline assignment: CDR1 SEHNR and CDR2 FQNEAQ (reference sequence). The ends were cut back, 7 bases at V and 3 bases at J, with 17 bases in the middle. The CDR3 region has the DNA TGTGCCAGCATAACTGGAGCAGGGGTAACAGATACGCAGTATTTT. Its translation is CASITGAGVTDTQYF.

The chain couples TRBV29-1 to TRBJ1-2; tentative D call: TRBD1 (5 bases). CDR1 and CDR2 (germline): SQVTM, ANQGSEA. Trimming pared 3 bases from V and 3 bases from J, leaving 14 bases between. The CDR3 spans 14 residues. This CDR3 reads CSVDRATGDYGYTF. The CDR3 DNA sequence: TGCAGCGTTGACCGGGCAACGGGGGACTATGGCTACACCTTC.

At least ten counts were recorded for this clonotype. The rearrangement uses TRBV20-1 and TRBJ1-4; D is perhaps TRBD1 (6 bases). Trimming removed 4 bases at V and 5 bases at J, with 11 bases between. In germline, CDR1 is DFQATT, CDR2 SNEGSKA (reference sequence). The CDR3 totals 13 residues. The DNA of the CDR3 is TGCAGTGCTAAGGGGGGTCCCAATGAAAAACTGTTTTTT. Its protein product is CSAKGGPNEKLFF.